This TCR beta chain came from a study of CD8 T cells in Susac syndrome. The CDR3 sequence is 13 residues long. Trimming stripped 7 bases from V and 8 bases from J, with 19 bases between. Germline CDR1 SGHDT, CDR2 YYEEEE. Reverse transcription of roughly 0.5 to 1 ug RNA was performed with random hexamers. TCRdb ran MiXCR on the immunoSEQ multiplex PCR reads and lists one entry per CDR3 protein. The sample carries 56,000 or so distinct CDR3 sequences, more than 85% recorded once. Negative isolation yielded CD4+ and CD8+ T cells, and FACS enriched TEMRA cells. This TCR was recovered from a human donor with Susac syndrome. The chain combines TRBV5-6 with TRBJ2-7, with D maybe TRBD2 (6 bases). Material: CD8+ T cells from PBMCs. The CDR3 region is CASSEAGTSKQYF. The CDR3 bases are TGTGCCAGCTCCGAAGCCGGGACTTCGAAGCAGTACTTC.